Sequencing of this T cell receptor (beta chain) was carried out in a study of blood T cell repertoires in COVID-19. Measured with immunoSEQ multiplex PCR; TCRdb has only the in-frame clones, and not every one. The sample lists about 440,000 clones, roughly 85% occurring once. Trimming pared 7 bases from V and 5 bases from J, leaving 21 bases between. CDR3 length: 15 amino acids. From germline, CDR1 is MNHEY and CDR2 SVGAGI. Which cohort a participant joined came from the clinical history participants gave. The genes are TRBV6-5 and TRBJ2-7; weak D call: TRBD1 (5 bases). The specimen sequenced was PBMCs or T cells enriched from blood (not recorded which). The TCR comes from a young woman with acute COVID-19. As DNA, the CDR3 is TGTGCCAGCAAATATTCGACAGTGGGTCTGAACGAGCAGTACTTC. It yields the protein CASKYSTVGLNEQYF.